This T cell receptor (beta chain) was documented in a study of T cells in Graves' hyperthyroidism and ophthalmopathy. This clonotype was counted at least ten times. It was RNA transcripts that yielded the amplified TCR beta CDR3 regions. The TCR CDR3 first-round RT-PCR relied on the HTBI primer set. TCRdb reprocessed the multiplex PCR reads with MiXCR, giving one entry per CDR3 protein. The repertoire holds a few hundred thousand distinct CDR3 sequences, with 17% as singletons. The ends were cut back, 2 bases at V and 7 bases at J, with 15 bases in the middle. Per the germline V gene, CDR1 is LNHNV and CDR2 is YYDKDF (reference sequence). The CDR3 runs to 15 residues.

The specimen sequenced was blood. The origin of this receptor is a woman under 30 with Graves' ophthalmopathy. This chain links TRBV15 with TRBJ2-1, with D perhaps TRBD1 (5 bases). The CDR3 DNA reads TGTGCCACCAGCAGACCGTTGGACATAGCTAATGAGCAGTTCTTC. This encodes CATSRPLDIANEQFF.